This TCR beta chain was found in a study of regulatory T cells in long-lasting Graves disease. Libraries of TCR beta came from iRepertoire HTBI primers plus Arm-PCR of CDR3 regions. TCRdb reanalysed the multiplex PCR reads using MiXCR and keeps one entry per CDR3 protein. The table lists roughly 220,000 distinct CDR3 sequences, about a sixth of them singletons. Per germline, CDR1 KGHSH and CDR2 LQKENI. Losses at the gene ends were 3 bases for V and 8 bases for J; bases not matched to a gene: 6. The CDR3 sequence is 13 residues long. This clonotype was seen repeatedly, ten times or more. The time point: newly diagnosed GD, antithyroid drugs for less than 3 months. PBMC RNA was the source of the TCR library.

This receptor was identified in a female donor with Graves disease. The sample here was peripheral blood mononuclear cells (PBMCs), taken at new diagnosis, from a patient treated with antithyroid drugs. The V gene is TRBV18, the J gene TRBJ1-1; 7 bases fit TRBD1. CDR3 coding DNA: TGTGCCAGCTCACCTTCGACAGGGACGGAAGCTTTCTTT. Protein: CASSPSTGTEAFF.